Listed below are T cell receptor beta chains from one sample, sequenced in a study of cytomegalovirus exposure and HLA in healthy donors. Repertoires were generated with immunoSEQ multiplex PCR, while TCRdb's copy carries only in-frame clones and drops some. This table holds roughly 160,000 clones, approximately 83% found once. Sequences were obtained from PBMCs. The receptors were gathered from a boy between 2 and 10 years old in good health and CMV-seronegative. Both conserved end residues are part of each CDR3. D genes are given only for firm matches. A row's size may be missing; if present it is once, few, many or a size class.

v_gene	j_gene	d_gene	abundance	CDR3aa	CDR3nt
TRBV11-2	TRBJ2-2	NA	NA	CASSLDRVSGELFF	TGTGCCAGCAGCTTAGACAGGGTCTCCGGGGAGCTGTTTTTT
TRBV10-3	TRBJ2-7	TRBD1	NA	CAISEVDRSHEQYF	TGTGCCATCAGTGAGGTGGACAGGAGCCACGAGCAGTACTTC
TRBV6-5	TRBJ1-4	TRBD1	NA	CASRSTGGKLFF	TGTGCCAGCAGGTCGACAGGGGGGAAACTGTTTTTT
TRBV19	TRBJ2-1	TRBD2	NA	CASSITSGRLWNEQFF	TGTGCCAGTAGTATAACTAGCGGGAGACTGTGGAATGAGCAGTTCTTC
TRBV27	TRBJ1-1	TRBD1	NA	CASSLRTGRPMNTEAFF	TGTGCCAGCAGTTTAAGGACAGGGCGGCCGATGAACACTGAAGCTTTCTTT
TRBV6-5	TRBJ2-1	NA	NA	CASSDSYNEQFF	TGTGCCAGCAGCGACAGCTACAATGAGCAGTTCTTC
TRBV6-5	TRBJ2-1	TRBD2	NA	CASSSQGLAGRNEQFF	TGTGCCAGCAGTTCCCAGGGACTAGCGGGTAGGAATGAGCAGTTCTTC
TRBV30	TRBJ1-6	NA	NA	CAWMAGIGGNSPLHF	TGTGCCTGGATGGCTGGGATTGGCGGGAATTCACCCCTCCACTTT
TRBV5-1	TRBJ2-1	TRBD2	NA	CASSFRTSGNNEQFF	TGCGCCAGCAGCTTTAGGACTAGCGGGAACAATGAGCAGTTCTTC
TRBV7-2	TRBJ2-7	NA	NA	CASSLVAGEYAYEQYF	TGTGCCAGCAGCTTAGTGGCCGGAGAGTACGCCTACGAGCAGTACTTC
TRBV19	TRBJ1-1	NA	NA	CASSIDRGTEAFF	TGTGCCAGTAGTATAGATCGAGGGACTGAAGCTTTCTTT
TRBV7-8	TRBJ2-3	TRBD1	few	CASSGRGTGVYGTDTQYF	TGTGCCAGCAGCGGGCGGGGGACAGGGGTTTATGGCACAGATACGCAGTATTTT
TRBV11-2	TRBJ2-5	TRBD2	NA	CASSSLSGAYPTQYF	TGTGCCAGCAGCTCCCTCAGCGGGGCATACCCGACCCAGTACTTC
TRBV5-1	TRBJ1-4	TRBD1	NA	CASSRQGEDEKLFF	TGCGCCAGCAGCCGACAGGGGGAGGATGAAAAACTGTTTTTT